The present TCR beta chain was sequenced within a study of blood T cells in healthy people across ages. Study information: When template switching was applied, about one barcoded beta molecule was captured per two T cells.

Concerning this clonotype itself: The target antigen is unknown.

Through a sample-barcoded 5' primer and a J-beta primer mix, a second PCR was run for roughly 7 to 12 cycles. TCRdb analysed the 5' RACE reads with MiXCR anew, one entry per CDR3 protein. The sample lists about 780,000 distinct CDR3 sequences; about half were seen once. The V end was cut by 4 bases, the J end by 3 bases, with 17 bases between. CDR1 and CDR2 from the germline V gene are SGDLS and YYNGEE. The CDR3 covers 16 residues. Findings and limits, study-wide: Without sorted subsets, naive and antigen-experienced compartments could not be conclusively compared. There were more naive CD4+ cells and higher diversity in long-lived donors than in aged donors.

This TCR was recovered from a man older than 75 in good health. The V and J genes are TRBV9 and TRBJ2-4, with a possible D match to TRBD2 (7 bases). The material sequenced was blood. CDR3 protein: CASSPSGGALKNIQYF. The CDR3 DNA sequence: TGTGCCAGCAGCCCTAGTGGGGGGGCCCTCAAAAACATTCAGTACTTC.